The next 24 T cell receptor beta chains were all read from a single sample in a study of T cell responses to AZD1222 COVID-19 vaccine. Sequencing was performed with immunoSEQ multiplex PCR; in TCRdb, only in-frame clones are kept and a portion is missing. The sample shows about 42,000 clones, 65% to 85% of them seen only once. Sequences were derived from peripheral blood, sampled 28 days after the second AZD1222 dose. These receptors were obtained from an adult who received the AZD1222 COVID-19 vaccine.

The chain uses TRBV7-9 and TRBJ1-5; TRBD1 is a possible D gene (6 bases). The length of the CDR3 is 16 residues. Trimming cost V 4 bases and J 6 bases, with 19 bases left between them. The germline V gene encodes CDR1 SEHNR and CDR2 FQNEAQ (reference sequence). The CDR3 coding sequence is TGTGCCAGCAGCTCTATTGGGGGGGGCTCAGGTCAGCCCCAGCATTTT. Translated, it gives CASSSIGGGSGQPQHF.

This rearrangement joins TRBV27 to TRBJ2-3, with D hard to call. Germline V lookup: CDR1 MNHEY, CDR2 SMNVEV (reference sequence). Deletions cut 4 bases from V and 0 bases from J, with 8 bases between. This CDR3 has 14 residues. CDR3 protein: CASSYGRSTDTQYF. CDR3 nucleotide sequence: TGTGCCAGCAGTTACGGACGAAGCACAGATACGCAGTATTTT.

The chain recombines TRBV19 with TRBJ1-1; possible D gene TRBD1, 5 bases. Germline values: CDR1 LNHDA, CDR2 SQIVND (reference sequence). Trimming took 5 bases from V and 5 from J, leaving 12 bases between them. This CDR3 has 13 residues. The DNA for the CDR3 is TGTGCCAGTAGTCCTCAGGGTCGGACTGAAGCTTTCTTT. It specifies CASSPQGRTEAFF.

The chain uses TRBV19 and TRBJ2-5; D tentatively reads TRBD1 or TRBD2 (5 bases each). Per the germline V gene, CDR1 is LNHDA and CDR2 is SQIVND (reference sequence). The CDR3 totals 12 residues. Trimming took 7 bases from V and 4 from J, leaving 10 bases between them. The chain's CDR3 is CASIGDAETQYF. DNA of the CDR3: TGTGCCAGTATAGGGGACGCAGAGACCCAGTACTTC.

The chain combines TRBV2 with TRBJ1-5; TRBD1 matches at 7 bases. The CDR3 length is 15 residues. Germline CDR1 SNHLY, CDR2 FYNNEI. J lost 7 bases, V lost 6 bases, and 12 bases had no gene match. The CDR3 protein is CASRADRAPKQPQHF. CDR3 bases: TGTGCCAGCAGGGCTGACAGGGCCCCTAAGCAGCCCCAGCATTTT.

The V and J genes are TRBV12-5 and TRBJ1-1; the D gene is possibly TRBD1 (6 bases). The V end lost 4 bases, the J end lost 3 bases, and 18 bases lay between the germline ends. Germline V gene lookup returns CDR1 LGHNT and CDR2 FRNRAP. The CDR3 extends over 16 amino acids. The CDR3 nucleotides are TGTGCTAGTGGTTCCTTGCCAGGGGCCGGGGACACTGAAGCTTTCTTT. It translates to CASGSLPGAGDTEAFF.

The gene calls are TRBV30 and TRBJ2-7; TRBD1 or TRBD2 may be the D gene (7 bases each). The CDR3 totals 12 residues. CDR1 is GTSNPN and CDR2 is SVGIG in the germline V gene (reference sequence). Trimming stripped 8 bases from V and 7 bases from J, with 18 bases between. The CDR3 region has the DNA TGTGCCAGACACTCAGGGGGAGGGGAGCAGTACTTC. It is translated as CARHSGGGEQYF.

The CDR3 region has the DNA TGTGCCAGCAGCTTAGCCGACAGGGTCCTGAGAGCTTTCTTT. Translation: CASSLADRVLRAFF. This chain joins TRBV11-2 and TRBJ1-1; 7 bases agree with TRBD1. With V trimmed by 1 base and J by 10 bases, 9 bases remained unmatched. The CDR3 is 14 amino acids. Germline CDR1 SGHAT, CDR2 FQNNGV.

The chain has TRBV5-6 and TRBJ1-6; no reliable D call. The CDR3 runs 14 residues. With 1 base removed from V and 5 bases from J, the gap between germline ends came to 7 bases. Germline V lookup: CDR1 SGHDT, CDR2 YYEEEE. CDR3 amino acids: CASSLNGNNSPLHF. CDR3 DNA: TGTGCCAGCAGCTTGAACGGCAATAATTCACCCCTCCACTTT.

This clone ranks as medium-sized. The chain couples TRBV15 to TRBJ1-5; TRBD1 might be the D (6 bases). Trimming left V 0 bases short and J 9 bases short, with 15 bases between. The CDR3 runs 15 residues. Looked up from germline, CDR1 is LNHNV and CDR2 is YYDKDF (reference sequence). CDR3 nucleotides: TGTGCCACCAGCAGAGAACAGGGCGGGTACGCGCCCCAGCATTTT. Residues: CATSREQGGYAPQHF.

The chain is built from TRBV18 and TRBJ2-3; D uncertain. Germline V gene data show CDR1 as KGHSH and CDR2 as LQKENI. V lost 6 bases, J lost 0 bases, and 10 bases lay in between. The CDR3 is made up of 14 amino acids. Written as DNA, the CDR3 is TGTGCCAGCTCGCCAGCCACGAGCACAGATACGCAGTATTTT. It encodes CASSPATSTDTQYF.

The chain uses TRBV2 and TRBJ2-5, with D unresolved. This CDR3 comprises 11 residues. CDR1 and CDR2 from the germline V gene are SNHLY and FYNNEI. Between the trimmed V and J ends, which lost 6 bases and 5 bases, there was a span of 7 bases. The CDR3 sequence: CASRGVETQYF. CDR3 in DNA: TGTGCCAGCAGAGGAGTGGAGACCCAGTACTTC. The full variable domain, completed using reference TRBV2 and TRBJ2-5, is EPEVTQTPSHQVTQMGQEVILRCVPISNHLYFYWYRQILGQKVEFLVSFYNNEISEKSEIFDDQFSVERPDGSNFTLKIRSTKLEDSAMYFCASRGVETQYFGPGTRLLVL.

The chain carries TRBV9 and TRBJ2-5; 7 nucleotides agree with TRBD2. Germline V gives CDR1 SGDLS, CDR2 YYNGEE. Trimming cost V 4 bases and J 5 bases; bases outside gene matches: 14. This CDR3 comprises 16 residues. The CDR3 DNA is TGTGCCAGCAGCATCCGGACTAGTCGGGCACTCGAGACCCAGTACTTC. As protein: CASSIRTSRALETQYF.

This clone occurred a few times. This CDR3 is CSVEAGQGSYEQYF. The CDR3 DNA sequence: TGCAGCGTTGAAGCGGGACAGGGGAGCTACGAGCAGTACTTC. The rearrangement uses TRBV29-1 and TRBJ2-7; 10 bases are a match to TRBD1. This CDR3 has 14 residues. Germline V gene data show CDR1 as SQVTM and CDR2 as ANQGSEA. Germline trimming cut 1 base from V and 3 bases from J; bases unmatched to any gene: 3.

CDR3 nucleotides: TGTGCCAGCAGCGGGCCGGCAAAAAAAGAGACCCAGTACTTC. This encodes CASSGPAKKETQYF. The chain is built from TRBV7-9 and TRBJ2-5; D not certain. CDR3 size: 14 residues. V was pared by 5 bases and J by 3 bases, with 13 bases between. The germline CDR1 and CDR2 sequences are SEHNR and FQNEAQ (reference sequence).

The chain joins TRBV5-6 to TRBJ1-2, with D hard to call. The CDR3 is made up of 16 amino acids. V lost 3 bases and J 4 bases, leaving 19 bases between the germline ends. Per germline, CDR1 SGHDT and CDR2 YYEEEE. CDR3 nucleotides: TGTGCCAGCAGCTCGGATAGGGAGGGTTGGGTCTATGGCTACACCTTC. Protein: CASSSDREGWVYGYTF.

This chain uses TRBV27 with TRBJ1-6, with D uncertain. Germline CDR1 and CDR2: MNHEY and SMNVEV (reference sequence). V lost 4 bases and J 10 bases, leaving 11 bases between the germline ends. This CDR3 is 13 amino acids long. The CDR3 DNA reads as TGTGCCAGCAGTTCAATAGGGAACTCACCCCTCCACTTT. Protein: CASSSIGNSPLHF.

The rearrangement joins TRBV28 to TRBJ2-1; 8 bases fit TRBD2. Trimming at V came to 7 bases and at J to 0 bases, leaving 5 bases not matched to a gene. The germline CDR1 and CDR2 sequences are MDHEN and SYDVKM. The CDR3 loop spans 15 amino acids. This CDR3 is CASTPGGSSYNEQFF. For the CDR3, the DNA is TGTGCCAGCACCCCGGGGGGGAGCTCCTACAATGAGCAGTTCTTC.

This chain connects TRBV5-8 to TRBJ1-5; TRBD1 might be the D (5 bases). CDR1 is SGHTS, CDR2 YDEGEE, per germline. V was clipped by 3 bases and J by 7 bases, with 20 bases between them. The CDR3 has 16 amino acids. CDR3 protein: CASSSRGTRGGQPQHF. CDR3 DNA: TGTGCCAGCAGCTCCCGAGGGACTCGGGGTGGGCAGCCCCAGCATTTT.

The chain employs TRBV6-4 and TRBJ2-7; D tentatively fits TRBD1 or TRBD2 (5 bases each). CDR3 length: 14 amino acids. Germline V gene data show CDR1 as MRHNA and CDR2 as SNTAGT. V was cut by 7 bases and J by 1 base, with 14 bases left in between. CDR3 coding DNA: TGTGCCAGCACTGGGGCAGGGAGTTCCTACGAGCAGTACTTC. Translation gives CASTGAGSSYEQYF.

The chain uses TRBV5-5 and TRBJ1-2; 9 bases are a match to TRBD1. V shed 3 bases and J 4 bases; nucleotides not matched to a gene: 10. CDR3 length: 16 residues. Looked up from germline, CDR1 is SGHKS and CDR2 is YYEKEE (reference sequence). CDR3 sequence (DNA): TGTGCCAGCAGCTCCGACGGAAGACAGGGGGGCTATGGCTACACCTTC. It translates to CASSSDGRQGGYGYTF.

J is TRBJ1-2 and V is TRBV3-1 (or the pseudogene TRBV3-2); D is unresolved. The germline V gene has CDR1 LGHDT and CDR2 YNNKEL (reference sequence). The CDR3 sequence is 15 residues long. The germline V and J ends were trimmed by 1 base and 4 bases, with 13 bases remaining between them. The CDR3 DNA follows: TGTGCCAGCAGCCAAGCGGGTTTTTCGGGCTATGGCTACACCTTC. Its protein is CASSQAGFSGYGYTF.

V gene TRBV11-2 combines with J gene TRBJ2-1; 9 bases align to TRBD1. The CDR3 loop spans 14 amino acids. Per germline, CDR1 SGHAT and CDR2 FQNNGV. After removal of 5 bases from V and 7 bases from J, the junction contained 6 bases not matched to a gene. CDR3 residues: CASSAWDRANEQFF. The CDR3 nucleotides read TGTGCCAGCAGCGCATGGGACAGGGCGAATGAGCAGTTCTTC.

This clone has more than one count but fewer than ten. The junction departs from the called germline gene at one end, perhaps through a read error. This rearrangement joins TRBV7-7 to TRBJ2-7, with D possibly TRBD2 on 5 matching bases. This CDR3 region has 13 residues. Germline-derived CDR1 and CDR2 are SSHAT and FNYEAQ (reference sequence). The CDR3 nucleotides are TGTGCTAGCAGCTTGTACAGCGGCTACGAGCAGTACTTC. It yields the protein CASSLYSGYEQYF.